A selection of T cell receptor beta chains follows, all from one sample in a study of CXCR3-negative and CXCR3-positive naive CD8 T cells. TCRdb reanalyzed the 5' RACE reads and collapses them to one entry per CDR3 protein, without DNA. The sample holds roughly 6,000 distinct CDR3 sequences. The specimen sequenced was naive CXCR3+ CD8+ T cells from blood. The receptors were gathered from a human donor in good health. Some clones in this sample may be carry-over from other donors' samples. Both conserved end residues are part of each CDR3. Not all rows give a size; the values are once, few, many and, for expanded clones, a class.

V gene: TRBV29-1
clone size: NA
J gene: TRBJ2-2
CDR3 protein: CSVENTGELFF

V gene: TRBV11-3
clone size: NA
J gene: TRBJ1-3
CDR3 protein: CASSERRNRGTEALSGNTIYF

V gene: TRBV20-1
clone size: NA
J gene: TRBJ2-7
CDR3 protein: CSRKASGTSIAEQYF

V gene: TRBV29-1
clone size: NA
J gene: TRBJ2-7
CDR3 protein: CSVESRGAEQYF

V gene: TRBV20-1
clone size: NA
J gene: TRBJ2-4
CDR3 protein: CSARGTGGLNIQCF

V gene: TRBV3-1
clone size: medium-sized
J gene: TRBJ1-2
CDR3 protein: CASSGQGAPGYTF

V gene: TRBV21-1
clone size: NA
J gene: TRBJ1-5
CDR3 protein: CASNQVLQPNQPQHF

V gene: TRBV6-1
clone size: NA
J gene: TRBJ2-7
CDR3 protein: CASRIGTSGGYEQYF

V gene: TRBV7-2
clone size: NA
J gene: TRBJ2-3
CDR3 protein: CASSLGAPGWDF

V gene: TRBV5-5
clone size: medium-sized
J gene: TRBJ2-7
CDR3 protein: CASSLGVHPEQYF

V gene: TRBV9
clone size: NA
J gene: TRBJ2-1
CDR3 protein: CASSVGGLAGIYNEQFF

V gene: TRBV28
clone size: NA
J gene: TRBJ2-7
CDR3 protein: CASSLMTSGLHEQYF

V gene: TRBV2
clone size: NA
J gene: TRBJ2-5
CDR3 protein: CASMPYLREGQYF

V gene: TRBV20-1
clone size: NA
J gene: TRBJ2-7
CDR3 protein: CSARVFGDQGTYEQYF

V gene: TRBV11-3
clone size: medium-sized
J gene: TRBJ1-1
CDR3 protein: CASSFTSGGEAFF

V gene: TRBV7-2
clone size: NA
J gene: TRBJ2-3
CDR3 protein: CASSRTGGSRTDTQYF

V gene: TRBV25-1
clone size: medium-sized
J gene: TRBJ1-5
CDR3 protein: CASSEAANQPQHF

V gene: TRBV18
clone size: NA
J gene: TRBJ2-7
CDR3 protein: CASSPRTGAPFSDEQYF

V gene: TRBV9
clone size: NA
J gene: TRBJ2-1
CDR3 protein: CASSVGGAGVYNEQFF

V gene: TRBV2
clone size: NA
J gene: TRBJ2-2
CDR3 protein: CASSHDRAKPNTGELFF

V gene: TRBV7-9
clone size: NA
J gene: TRBJ1-5
CDR3 protein: CASSLDFRPDQPQHF

V gene: TRBV29-1
clone size: NA
J gene: TRBJ2-5
CDR3 protein: CSVYGAAGDQENQYF

V gene: TRBV2
clone size: medium-sized
J gene: TRBJ1-2
CDR3 protein: CASSEGSAFNYGYTF

V gene: TRBV29-1
clone size: NA
J gene: TRBJ2-3
CDR3 protein: CSGRGTDTQYF

V gene: TRBV29-1
clone size: NA
J gene: TRBJ1-2
CDR3 protein: CSVLTGPNYGYTF

V gene: TRBV10-3
clone size: medium-sized
J gene: TRBJ2-7
CDR3 protein: CAISEPGTIVYEQYF

V gene: TRBV28
clone size: NA
J gene: TRBJ2-7
CDR3 protein: CASRPLRLVRDEQYF

V gene: TRBV2
clone size: NA
J gene: TRBJ2-3
CDR3 protein: CASEGDSDTQYF

V gene: TRBV20-1
clone size: NA
J gene: TRBJ2-7
CDR3 protein: CSARAGLAYEQYF